Following are 7 T cell receptor beta chains from one sample sequenced in a study of blood T cells in healthy people across ages. For the second PCR, which ran for about 7 to 12 cycles, a sample-barcoded 5' primer and a J-beta primer mix were used. TCRdb re-called the 5' RACE reads with MiXCR, one entry per CDR3 protein. The sample holds over 700,000 distinct CDR3 sequences, 25% seen once. These data were also filed under a second study, of T cells of mothers and their children.

The material sequenced was blood. All receptors derive from a boy younger than 18 in good health.

This clonotype was counted only a few times. The chain is built from TRBV25-1 and TRBJ1-2; 8 positions agree with TRBD1. CDR1 and CDR2 (germline): MGHDK, SYGVNS. The CDR3 is made up of 16 amino acids. The J segment lost 4 bases and the V segment lost 3 bases, leaving 10 bases of the junction unmatched. CDR3 sequence (DNA): TGTGCCAGCAGTGATCAGGGGGCCTCACTCTTCTATGGCTACACCTTC. This sequence encodes CASSDQGASLFYGYTF.

This clonotype came up a few times. The V and J genes are TRBV20-1 and TRBJ1-1; 8 positions agree with TRBD1. Unmatched junction bases numbered 5, after V lost 1 base and J lost 10 bases. Germline V lookup: CDR1 DFQATT, CDR2 SNEGSKA (reference sequence). CDR3 length: 12 amino acids. The CDR3 spells CSARGPQGAAFF. CDR3 DNA sequence: TGCAGTGCTAGAGGACCTCAGGGGGCAGCTTTCTTT.

The chain links TRBV3-1 to TRBJ1-1; TRBD1 matches at 7 bases. Germline V gene sequence: CDR1 LGHDT, CDR2 YNNKEL (reference sequence). J lost 6 bases, V lost 6 bases, and 7 bases had no gene match. This CDR3 comprises 13 residues. The CDR3: CASRGDRSPEAFF. For the CDR3, the DNA is TGTGCCAGCAGGGGGGACAGATCCCCTGAAGCTTTCTTT.

This clonotype was seen more than once but under ten times. The chain uses TRBV12-3 or TRBV12-4 and TRBJ2-4; TRBD2 aligns across 7 bases. With 5 bases clipped from V and 0 bases from J, the junction kept 13 bases outside the gene matches. This CDR3 is built from 18 residues. The CDR3 DNA follows: TGTGCCAGCAGTGCCGGGACTAATCCGTCACTAGCCAAAAACATTCAGTACTTC. This gives the protein CASSAGTNPSLAKNIQYF.

This clonotype has just a few counts. The chain has TRBV4-3 and TRBJ2-7; TRBD1 aligns across 7 bases. The J call may be incorrect, as the DNA end agrees better with TRBJ2-5. The CDR3 spans 14 residues. CDR1 and CDR2 from the germline V gene are LGHNA and YSLEER. The CDR3 DNA reads as TGCGCCAGCAGCCAAGGAGAGGGGGCCGGGACCCAGTACTTC. Translating it yields CASSQGEGAGTQYF.

The table lists this clonotype with a few counts. The genes are TRBV29-1 and TRBJ2-5, with unresolved D. The J call may be wrong; the DNA end is better matched by TRBJ2-7. The CDR3 is made up of 12 amino acids. Germline loops: CDR1 SQVTM, CDR2 ANQGSEA. The CDR3 region has the DNA TGCAGCGTTGAGGGGATTACCTACGAGCAGTACTTC. Protein product: CSVEGITYEQYF.

J is TRBJ2-3 and V is TRBV7-2; a weak D match, TRBD2 (6 bases). V was shortened by 5 bases and J by 2 bases, with 20 bases between the two germline ends. The CDR3 contains 17 residues. Germline values: CDR1 SGHTA, CDR2 FQGNSA. The DNA for the CDR3 is TGTGCCAGCAGCCTTAAAAGTGGGGGGAGCTTCACAGATACGCAGTATTTT. Its translation is CASSLKSGGSFTDTQYF.